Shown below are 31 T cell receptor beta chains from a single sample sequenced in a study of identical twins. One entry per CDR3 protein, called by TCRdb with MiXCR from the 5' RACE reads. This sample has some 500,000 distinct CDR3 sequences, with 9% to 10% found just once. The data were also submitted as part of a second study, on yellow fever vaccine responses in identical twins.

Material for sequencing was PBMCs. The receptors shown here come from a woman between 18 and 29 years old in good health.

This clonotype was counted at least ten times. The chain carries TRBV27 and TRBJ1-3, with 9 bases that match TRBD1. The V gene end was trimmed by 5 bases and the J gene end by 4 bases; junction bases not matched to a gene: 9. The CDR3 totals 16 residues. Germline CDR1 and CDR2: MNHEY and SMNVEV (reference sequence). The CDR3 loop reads CASSTLQGARGNTIYF. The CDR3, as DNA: TGTGCCAGCAGTACACTACAGGGGGCCAGAGGAAACACCATATATTTT.

CDR3 amino acids: CASSPRDRGRSDTQYF. DNA for the CDR3: TGTGCCAGCTCACCACGTGACAGGGGGCGCTCAGATACGCAGTATTTT. This chain connects TRBV18 to TRBJ2-3; 10 nucleotides align to TRBD1. Germline CDR1 and CDR2: KGHSH and LQKENI. J was trimmed by 4 bases and V by 1 base; bases with no gene match: 5. The CDR3 is 16 amino acids.

The CDR3: CASSPRGSGGAFNEQFF. Written as DNA, the CDR3 is TGTGCCAGCTCACCTCGAGGCAGCGGGGGGGCCTTCAATGAGCAGTTCTTC. The chain links TRBV18 to TRBJ2-1; 10 positions match TRBD2. Per the germline V gene, CDR1 is KGHSH and CDR2 is LQKENI. With V trimmed by 3 bases and J by 6 bases, 11 bases remained unmatched. The CDR3 contains 17 residues.

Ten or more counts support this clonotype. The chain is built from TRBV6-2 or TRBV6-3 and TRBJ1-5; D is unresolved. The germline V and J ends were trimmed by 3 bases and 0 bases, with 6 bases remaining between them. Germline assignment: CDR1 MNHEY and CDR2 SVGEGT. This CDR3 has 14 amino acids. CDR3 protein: CASSYRHSNQPQHF. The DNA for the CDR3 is TGTGCCAGCAGTTATAGGCATAGCAATCAGCCCCAGCATTTT.

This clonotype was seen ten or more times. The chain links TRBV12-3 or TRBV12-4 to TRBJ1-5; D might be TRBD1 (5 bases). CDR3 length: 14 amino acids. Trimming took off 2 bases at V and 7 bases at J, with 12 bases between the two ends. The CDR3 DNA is TGTGCCAGCAGTTTAATGGGGGACGGACAGCCCCAGCATTTT. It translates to CASSLMGDGQPQHF.

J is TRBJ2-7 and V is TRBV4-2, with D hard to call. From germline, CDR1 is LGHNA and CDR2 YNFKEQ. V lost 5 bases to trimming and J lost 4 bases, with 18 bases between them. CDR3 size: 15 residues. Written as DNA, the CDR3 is TGTGCCAGCAGCGACCACAATACAGCTATATACGAGCAGTACTTC. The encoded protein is CASSDHNTAIYEQYF.

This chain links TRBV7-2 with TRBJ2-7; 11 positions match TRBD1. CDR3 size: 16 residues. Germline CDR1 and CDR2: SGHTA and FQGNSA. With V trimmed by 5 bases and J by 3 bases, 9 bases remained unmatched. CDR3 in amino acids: CASSKTGTGGIYEQYF. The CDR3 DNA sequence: TGTGCCAGCAGCAAGACCGGGACAGGGGGTATCTACGAGCAGTACTTC.

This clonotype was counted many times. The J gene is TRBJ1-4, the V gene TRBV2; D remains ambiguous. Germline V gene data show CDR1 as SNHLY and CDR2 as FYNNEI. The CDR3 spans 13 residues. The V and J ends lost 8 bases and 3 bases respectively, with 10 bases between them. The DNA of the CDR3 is TGTGCCAGCTACTTGGGATCTAATGAAAAACTGTTTTTT. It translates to CASYLGSNEKLFF.

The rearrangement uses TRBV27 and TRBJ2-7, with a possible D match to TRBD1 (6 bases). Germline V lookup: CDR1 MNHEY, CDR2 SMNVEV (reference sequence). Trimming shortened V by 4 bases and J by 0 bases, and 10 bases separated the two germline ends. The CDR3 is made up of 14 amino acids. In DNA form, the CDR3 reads TGTGCCAGCAGTTCCTGGGACAACTCCTACGAGCAGTACTTC. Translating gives CASSSWDNSYEQYF.

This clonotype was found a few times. This chain's CDR3 is CASSLGQAVVEETQYF. The CDR3 DNA reads as TGCGCCAGCAGCCTTGGACAGGCGGTAGTGGAGGAGACCCAGTACTTC. The gene calls are TRBV5-1 and TRBJ2-5, with 7 positions matching TRBD1. Germline CDR1 SGHRS, CDR2 YFSETQ. V was pared by 4 bases and J by 5 bases, with 14 bases of the junction left unmatched. The CDR3 runs to 16 residues. The whole variable domain, filled in from reference TRBV5-1 and TRBJ2-5, reads KAGVTQTPRYLIKTRGQQVTLSCSPISGHRSVSWYQQTPGQGLQFLFEYFSETQRNKGNFPGRFSGRQFSNSRSEMNVSTLELGDSALYLCASSLGQAVVEETQYFGPGTRLLVL.

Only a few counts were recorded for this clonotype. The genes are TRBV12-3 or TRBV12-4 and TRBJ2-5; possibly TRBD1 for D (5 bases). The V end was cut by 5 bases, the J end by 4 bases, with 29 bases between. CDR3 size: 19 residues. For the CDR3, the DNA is TGTGCCAGCAGTACCGGGCCCAGGGCTGGTGCGATTGTAAGAGAGACCCAGTACTTC. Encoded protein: CASSTGPRAGAIVRETQYF.

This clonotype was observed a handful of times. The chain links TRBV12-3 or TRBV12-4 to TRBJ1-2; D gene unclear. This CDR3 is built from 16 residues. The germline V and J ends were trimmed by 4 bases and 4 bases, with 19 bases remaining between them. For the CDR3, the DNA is TGTGCCAGCAGTTCTCTTGGGCGACGACCCTTCTATGGCTACACCTTC. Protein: CASSSLGRRPFYGYTF.

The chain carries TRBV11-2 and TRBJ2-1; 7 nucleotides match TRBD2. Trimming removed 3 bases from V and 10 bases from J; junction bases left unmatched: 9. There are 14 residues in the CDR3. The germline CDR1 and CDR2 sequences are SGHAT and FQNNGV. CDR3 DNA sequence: TGTGCCAGCAGCTTCGGTGCGGGAGTTGAGGAGCAGTTCTTC. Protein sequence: CASSFGAGVEEQFF.

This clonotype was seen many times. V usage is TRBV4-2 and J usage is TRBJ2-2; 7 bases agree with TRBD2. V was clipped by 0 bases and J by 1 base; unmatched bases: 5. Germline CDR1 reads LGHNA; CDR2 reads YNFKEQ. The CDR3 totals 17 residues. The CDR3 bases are TGTGCCAGCAGCCAAGATGGTCCTAGCGGGAACACCGGGGAGCTGTTTTTT. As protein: CASSQDGPSGNTGELFF.

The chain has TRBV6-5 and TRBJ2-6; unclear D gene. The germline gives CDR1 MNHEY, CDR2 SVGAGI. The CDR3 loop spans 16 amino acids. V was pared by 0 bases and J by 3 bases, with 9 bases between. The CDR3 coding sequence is TGTGCCAGCAGTTACTCGAAGGGCGATGGGGCCAACGTCCTGACTTTC. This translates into CASSYSKGDGANVLTF.

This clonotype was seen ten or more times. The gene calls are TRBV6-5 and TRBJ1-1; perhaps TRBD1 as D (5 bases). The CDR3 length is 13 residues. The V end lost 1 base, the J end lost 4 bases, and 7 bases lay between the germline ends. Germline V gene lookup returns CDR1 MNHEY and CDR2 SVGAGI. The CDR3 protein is CASSYWGSTEAFF. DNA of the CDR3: TGTGCCAGCAGTTACTGGGGGAGCACTGAAGCTTTCTTT.

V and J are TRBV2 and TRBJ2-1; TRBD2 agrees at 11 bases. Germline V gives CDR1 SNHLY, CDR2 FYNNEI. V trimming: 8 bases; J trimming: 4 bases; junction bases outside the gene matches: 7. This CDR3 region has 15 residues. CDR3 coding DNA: TGTGCCAGCTGGATGACTAGCGGGATATACAATGAGCAGTTCTTC. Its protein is CASWMTSGIYNEQFF.

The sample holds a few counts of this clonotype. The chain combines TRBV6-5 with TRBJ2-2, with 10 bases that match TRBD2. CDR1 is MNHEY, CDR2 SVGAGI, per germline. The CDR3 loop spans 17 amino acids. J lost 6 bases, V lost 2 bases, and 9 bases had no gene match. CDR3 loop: CASSYQPGLAYPGELFF. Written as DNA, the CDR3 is TGTGCCAGCAGTTACCAACCGGGACTAGCGTATCCCGGGGAGCTGTTTTTT.

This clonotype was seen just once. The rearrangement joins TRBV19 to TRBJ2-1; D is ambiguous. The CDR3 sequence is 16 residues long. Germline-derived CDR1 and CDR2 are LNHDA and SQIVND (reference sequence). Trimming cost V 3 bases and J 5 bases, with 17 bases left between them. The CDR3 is CASSISFRPPNNEQFF. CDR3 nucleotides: TGTGCCAGTAGTATTTCATTCCGGCCACCGAACAATGAGCAGTTCTTC.

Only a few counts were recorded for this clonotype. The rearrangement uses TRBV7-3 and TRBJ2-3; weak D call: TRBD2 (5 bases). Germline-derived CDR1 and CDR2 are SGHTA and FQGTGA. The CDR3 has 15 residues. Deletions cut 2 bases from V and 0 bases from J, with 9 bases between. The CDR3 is CASSLQAASTDTQYF. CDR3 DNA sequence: TGTGCCAGCAGCTTACAAGCGGCTAGCACAGATACGCAGTATTTT.

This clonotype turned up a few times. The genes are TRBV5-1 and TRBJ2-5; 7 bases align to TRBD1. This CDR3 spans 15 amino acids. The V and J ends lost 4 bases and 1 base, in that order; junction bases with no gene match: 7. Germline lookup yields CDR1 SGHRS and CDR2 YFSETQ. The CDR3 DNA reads TGCGCCAGCAGCGGCCAGGGACAGCTCCAAGAGACCCAGTACTTC. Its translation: CASSGQGQLQETQYF.

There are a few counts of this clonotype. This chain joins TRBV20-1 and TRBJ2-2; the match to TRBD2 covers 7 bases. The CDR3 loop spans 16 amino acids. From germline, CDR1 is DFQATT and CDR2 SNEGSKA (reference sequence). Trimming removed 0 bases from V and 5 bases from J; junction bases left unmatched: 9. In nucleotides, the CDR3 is TGCAGTGCTAGAGATCTCGGCGGAGCGGGAACCGGGGAGCTGTTTTTT. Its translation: CSARDLGGAGTGELFF.

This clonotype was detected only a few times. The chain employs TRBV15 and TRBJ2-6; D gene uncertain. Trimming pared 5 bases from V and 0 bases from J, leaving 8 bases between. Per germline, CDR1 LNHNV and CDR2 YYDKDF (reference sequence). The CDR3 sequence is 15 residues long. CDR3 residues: CATSLRFSGANVLTF. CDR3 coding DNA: TGTGCCACCAGCCTTAGATTCTCTGGGGCCAACGTCCTGACTTTC. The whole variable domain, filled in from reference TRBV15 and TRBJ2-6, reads DAMVIQNPRYQVTQFGKPVTLSCSQTLNHNVMYWYQQKSSQAPKLLFHYYDKDFNNEADTPDNFQSRRPNTSFCFLDIRSPGLGDTAMYLCATSLRFSGANVLTFGAGSRLTVL.

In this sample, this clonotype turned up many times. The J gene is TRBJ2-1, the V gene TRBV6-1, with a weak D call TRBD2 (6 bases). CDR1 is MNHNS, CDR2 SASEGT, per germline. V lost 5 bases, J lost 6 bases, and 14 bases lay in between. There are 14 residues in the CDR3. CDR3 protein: CASSKLAGSNEQFF. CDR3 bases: TGTGCCAGCAGTAAGCTTGCCGGGAGCAATGAGCAGTTCTTC.

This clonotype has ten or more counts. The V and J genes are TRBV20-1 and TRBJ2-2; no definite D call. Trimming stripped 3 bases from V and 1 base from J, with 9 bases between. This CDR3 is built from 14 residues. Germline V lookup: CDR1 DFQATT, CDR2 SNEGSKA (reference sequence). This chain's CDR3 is CSARPALNTGELFF. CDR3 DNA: TGCAGTGCTAGGCCCGCGCTGAACACCGGGGAGCTGTTTTTT.

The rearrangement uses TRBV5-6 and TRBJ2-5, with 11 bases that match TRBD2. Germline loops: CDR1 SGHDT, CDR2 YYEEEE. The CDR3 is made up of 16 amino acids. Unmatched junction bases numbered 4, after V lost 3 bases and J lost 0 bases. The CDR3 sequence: CASSWSSGGYQETQYF. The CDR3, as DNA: TGTGCCAGCAGCTGGTCTAGCGGGGGGTACCAAGAGACCCAGTACTTC.

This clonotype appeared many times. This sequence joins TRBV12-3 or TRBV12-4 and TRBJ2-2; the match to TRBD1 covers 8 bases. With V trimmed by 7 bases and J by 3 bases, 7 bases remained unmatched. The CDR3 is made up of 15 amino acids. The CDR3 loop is CASTDRDRHTGELFF. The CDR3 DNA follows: TGTGCCAGCACCGACCGGGACAGGCACACCGGGGAGCTGTTTTTT.

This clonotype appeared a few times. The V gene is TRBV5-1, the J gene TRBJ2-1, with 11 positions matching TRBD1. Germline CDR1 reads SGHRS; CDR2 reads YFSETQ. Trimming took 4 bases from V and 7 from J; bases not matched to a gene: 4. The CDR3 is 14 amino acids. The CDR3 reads CASSQGTGGNEQFF. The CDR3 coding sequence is TGCGCCAGCAGCCAAGGGACAGGGGGAAATGAGCAGTTCTTC.

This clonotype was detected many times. The CDR3 bases are TGTGCCAGCATCCAAGGGGGAGGGACAAACAATGAGCAGTTCTTC. It codes for CASIQGGGTNNEQFF. This sequence joins TRBV7-2 and TRBJ2-1, with a weak D call TRBD2 (7 bases). Germline loops: CDR1 SGHTA, CDR2 FQGNSA. The CDR3 contains 15 residues. V was pared by 7 bases and J by 5 bases, with 18 bases between.

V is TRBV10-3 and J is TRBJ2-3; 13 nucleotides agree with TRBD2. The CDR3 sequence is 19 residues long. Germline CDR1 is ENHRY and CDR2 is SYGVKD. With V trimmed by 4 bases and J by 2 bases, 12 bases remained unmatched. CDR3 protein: CAISVTGTSGADHTDTQYF. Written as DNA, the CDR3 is TGTGCCATCAGTGTAACCGGGACTAGCGGGGCAGACCACACAGATACGCAGTATTTT.

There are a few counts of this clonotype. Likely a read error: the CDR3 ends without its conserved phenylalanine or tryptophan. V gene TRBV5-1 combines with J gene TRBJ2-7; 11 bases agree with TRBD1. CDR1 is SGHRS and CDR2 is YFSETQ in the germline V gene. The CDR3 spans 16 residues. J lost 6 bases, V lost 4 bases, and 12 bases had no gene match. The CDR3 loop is CASSALVRDRGSEQYL. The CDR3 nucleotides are TGCGCCAGCAGCGCGCTAGTCCGGGACAGGGGGTCCGAGCAGTACCTC.